This entry lists 31 T cell receptor beta chains sequenced from one sample in a study of cytomegalovirus exposure and HLA in healthy donors. Some clones are missing from TCRdb's copy, which holds only in-frame ones; the method was immunoSEQ multiplex PCR. Of 250,000 or so clones listed, 90% were seen once; the top ten hold under 0.4%. Sequencing used PBMCs. The source is a woman in her late teens or twenties in good health and CMV-seronegative.

The genes are TRBV30 and TRBJ2-4; no firm D call. Per germline, CDR1 GTSNPN and CDR2 SVGIG (reference sequence). The CDR3 has 18 residues. V gave up 0 bases and J gave up 0 bases, with 18 bases separating them. Here the CDR3 DNA reads TGTGCCTGGAGTGTGTCGACATCGGTTGACCTAGCCAAAAACATTCAGTACTTC. Translated, it gives CAWSVSTSVDLAKNIQYF.

J is TRBJ2-1 and V is TRBV28; no clear D. V lost 4 bases and J lost 5, with 6 bases in between. This CDR3 spans 12 amino acids. From germline, CDR1 is MDHEN and CDR2 SYDVKM. CDR3: CASSSLNNEQFF. The CDR3 coding sequence is TGTGCCAGCAGTTCCCTAAACAATGAGCAGTTCTTC.

This chain connects TRBV5-1 to TRBJ2-2; 11 bases match TRBD2. This CDR3 has 17 residues. The germline V gene encodes CDR1 SGHRS and CDR2 YFSETQ. V shed 0 bases and J 2 bases; nucleotides not matched to a gene: 3. This chain's CDR3 is CASSLAGLAGNTGELFF. Written as DNA, the CDR3 is TGCGCCAGCAGCTTGGCCGGACTAGCGGGTAACACCGGGGAGCTGTTTTTT.

This chain connects TRBV10-3 to TRBJ2-7; no reliable D call. The length of the CDR3 is 16 residues. The V and J ends lost 1 base and 2 bases respectively, with 15 bases between them. CDR1 and CDR2 from the germline V gene are ENHRY and SYGVKD. CDR3 residues: CAISEWVTELTYEQYV. CDR3 DNA: TGTGCCATCAGTGAGTGGGTAACGGAGCTTACCTACGAGCAGTACGTC.

The V gene is TRBV5-4, the J gene TRBJ2-7; no firm D call. CDR3 size: 14 residues. Trimming took off 3 bases at V and 1 base at J, with 11 bases between the two ends. The germline gives CDR1 SGHNT, CDR2 YYREEE (reference sequence). The CDR3 DNA reads TGTGCCAGCAGCTCTTACACCTTTTCCTACGAGCAGTACTTC. It encodes CASSSYTFSYEQYF.

The rearrangement uses TRBV27 and TRBJ2-5, with 10 bases matching TRBD2. The CDR3 totals 15 residues. Germline V gene lookup returns CDR1 MNHEY and CDR2 SMNVEV (reference sequence). V was pared by 3 bases and J by 1 base, with 2 bases of the junction left unmatched. The CDR3 reads CASSFSGGLQETQYF. CDR3 nucleotide sequence: TGTGCCAGCAGTTTTAGCGGGGGGCTCCAAGAGACCCAGTACTTC.

The chain uses TRBV4-1 and TRBJ2-2; TRBD2 matches at 13 bases. The V and J ends lost 0 bases and 5 bases, in that order; junction bases with no gene match: 9. From germline, CDR1 is MGHRA and CDR2 YSYEKL. The CDR3 is 19 residues long. The CDR3 DNA is TGCGCCAGCAGCCAAGAAATACTAGCGGGGGGGCGTAGTACCGGGGAGCTGTTTTTT. Translation: CASSQEILAGGRSTGELFF.

The chain employs TRBV6-6 and TRBJ1-6; 7 bases line up with TRBD1. Germline-derived CDR1 and CDR2 are MNHNY and SVGAGI (reference sequence). The CDR3 covers 15 residues. The V gene end was trimmed by 7 bases and the J gene end by 3 bases; junction bases not matched to a gene: 6. The CDR3 DNA sequence: TGTGCCAGCACCGAGACAGGGTTCTATAATTCACCCCTCCACTTT. It encodes CASTETGFYNSPLHF.

This clone was seen once. The V call is TRBV5-1, the J call TRBJ2-3, with 7 bases lining up with TRBD2. The V and J ends lost 1 base and 6 bases, in that order; junction bases with no gene match: 2. Germline CDR1 SGHRS, CDR2 YFSETQ. The CDR3 runs 13 residues. The CDR3 coding sequence is TGCGCCAGCAGCTTGACTAGCGACGATACGCAGTATTTT. Its translation: CASSLTSDDTQYF.

This clone was detected a few times. The J gene is TRBJ1-1, the V gene TRBV18, with D unresolved. V shed 5 bases and J shed 1 base, with 17 bases lying between them. The germline V gene has CDR1 KGHSH and CDR2 LQKENI. The CDR3 length is 16 residues. CDR3 protein: CASSTTVDTWNTEAFF. The CDR3 DNA is TGTGCCAGCTCAACCACGGTTGACACGTGGAACACTGAAGCTTTCTTT. Together with reference TRBV18 and TRBJ1-1, the CDR3 gives the full variable domain: NAGVMQNPRHLVRRRGQEARLRCSPMKGHSHVYWYRQLPEEGLKFMVYLQKENIIDESGMPKERFSAEFPKEGPSILRIQQVVRGDSAAYFCASSTTVDTWNTEAFFGQGTRLTVV.

The rearrangement joins TRBV5-1 to TRBJ1-1, with 8 bases that match TRBD1. There are 15 residues in the CDR3. Trimming took 0 bases from V and 4 from J; bases not matched to a gene: 5. Germline CDR1 is SGHRS and CDR2 is YFSETQ. CDR3 DNA sequence: TGCGCCAGCAGCTTGGGGGACAGGACGGGCACTGAAGCTTTCTTT. Protein sequence: CASSLGDRTGTEAFF.

The chain employs TRBV5-6 and TRBJ1-1; D is undetermined. This CDR3 region has 14 residues. Trimming stripped 0 bases from V and 0 bases from J, with 6 bases between. Germline-derived CDR1 and CDR2 are SGHDT and YYEEEE. This chain's CDR3 is CASSLAGMNTEAFF. DNA for the CDR3: TGTGCCAGCAGCTTGGCCGGGATGAACACTGAAGCTTTCTTT.

This clone was seen a single time. The gene calls are TRBV7-9 and TRBJ1-2, with D unclear. The CDR3 length is 14 residues. Trimming removed 0 bases at V and 6 bases at J, with 11 bases between. CDR1 is SEHNR, CDR2 FQNEAQ, per germline (reference sequence). DNA for the CDR3: TGTGCCAGCAGCTTAGCGCGCCCGTTTCATGGCTACACCTTC. Translated: CASSLARPFHGYTF.

This clone was counted a single time. This chain uses TRBV6-5 with TRBJ1-6, with 9 bases matching TRBD1. The CDR3 runs 16 residues. V shed 2 bases and J 14 bases; nucleotides not matched to a gene: 13. Germline lookup yields CDR1 MNHEY and CDR2 SVGAGI. CDR3 DNA: TGTGCCAGCAGTTACACGAGGACAGGGGAAAGATTAGCCCTCCACTTT. Its translation is CASSYTRTGERLALHF.

This chain connects TRBV27 to TRBJ2-3; D is possibly TRBD1 (5 bases). CDR3 length: 14 residues. Deletions cut 0 bases from V and 7 bases from J, with 11 bases between. The germline V gene encodes CDR1 MNHEY and CDR2 SMNVEV (reference sequence). The CDR3 region is CASSLSTVWNTQYF. In DNA form, the CDR3 reads TGTGCCAGCAGTTTATCGACAGTGTGGAATACGCAGTATTTT.

The chain recombines TRBV5-6 with TRBJ1-6; 7 nucleotides agree with TRBD1. Germline assignment: CDR1 SGHDT and CDR2 YYEEEE. This CDR3 comprises 16 residues. The junction had 12 bases not matched to a gene; V was cut back by 4 bases and J by 8 bases. This chain's CDR3 is CASSPTDRLADSPLHF. In DNA, the CDR3 is TGTGCCAGCAGCCCGACGGACAGGCTAGCCGATTCACCCCTCCACTTT.

The chain couples TRBV18 to TRBJ2-7, with 12 positions matching TRBD1. CDR1 and CDR2 from the germline V gene are KGHSH and LQKENI. The CDR3 is 16 amino acids. V was clipped by 1 base and J by 5 bases; unmatched bases: 6. As DNA, the CDR3 is TGTGCCAGCTCACCACTCCGGGACAGGGGGCCCAACGAGCAGTACTTC. It specifies CASSPLRDRGPNEQYF.

The DNA of the CDR3 is TGTGCCAGCAGTTACGGAGAGGGCGGTGGCACTGAAGCTTTCTTT. Its translation is CASSYGEGGGTEAFF. The chain joins TRBV6-5 to TRBJ1-1; D gene unclear. This CDR3 contains 15 residues. Between the trimmed V and J ends, which lost 2 bases and 4 bases, there was a span of 14 bases. Germline V lookup: CDR1 MNHEY, CDR2 SVGAGI.

This rearrangement joins TRBV7-2 to TRBJ2-3; 10 bases agree with TRBD2. V lost 6 bases to trimming and J lost 2 bases; unmatched junction nucleotides: 5. The CDR3 is made up of 15 amino acids. Germline V lookup: CDR1 SGHTA, CDR2 FQGNSA. CDR3 sequence (DNA): TGTGCCAGCAGGCTAGCGGGGGCAACCACAGATACGCAGTATTTT. It translates to CASRLAGATTDTQYF.

The CDR3: CASSATLYNEQFF. CDR3 nucleotides: TGTGCCAGCAGTGCGACTCTTTACAATGAGCAGTTCTTC. The V gene is TRBV27, the J gene TRBJ2-1; D is unresolved. The V and J ends lost 5 bases and 4 bases respectively, with 9 bases between them. The germline gives CDR1 MNHEY, CDR2 SMNVEV (reference sequence). CDR3 length equals 13 residues.

The V gene is TRBV7-2, the J gene TRBJ2-3, with TRBD2 matching over 10 bases. Trimming at V came to 0 bases and at J to 2 bases, leaving 5 bases not matched to a gene. This CDR3 has 17 residues. Germline V gene lookup returns CDR1 SGHTA and CDR2 FQGNSA. CDR3 DNA: TGTGCCAGCAGCTTAGCAGGGCTAGCGGGGGTCACAGATACGCAGTATTTT. Translation: CASSLAGLAGVTDTQYF.

The chain has TRBV6-6 and TRBJ1-1; 7 nucleotides line up with TRBD1. The CDR3 extends over 14 amino acids. The trim removed 7 bases at V and 1 base at J, leaving 6 bases unmatched. CDR1 is MNHNY, CDR2 SVGAGI, per germline (reference sequence). The CDR3 DNA sequence: TGTGCCAGCACGACAGGGAGGAAGAACACTGAAGCTTTCTTT. It specifies CASTTGRKNTEAFF.

In this sample, this clone turned up once. The chain has TRBV4-1 and TRBJ2-3; D perhaps matches TRBD2 (5 bases). Trimming cost V 7 bases and J 4 bases, with 15 bases left between them. The CDR3 is 14 amino acids. The germline CDR1 and CDR2 sequences are MGHRA and YSYEKL. DNA for the CDR3: TGCGCCAGCAATCCCCTCATGGGAGCAGATACGCAGTATTTT. This gives the protein CASNPLMGADTQYF.

The chain links TRBV6-5 to TRBJ1-6; 9 nucleotides align to TRBD1. The CDR3 has 14 amino acids. Germline V CDR1 and CDR2: MNHEY, SVGAGI. Trimming at V came to 4 bases and at J to 14 bases, leaving 9 bases not matched to a gene. This CDR3 reads CASSFGTGLISLHF. CDR3 sequence (DNA): TGTGCCAGCAGTTTTGGGACAGGGTTAATCTCCCTCCACTTT.

The V gene is TRBV4-3, the J gene TRBJ1-2; D remains unclear. This CDR3 has 13 residues. V gave up 1 base and J gave up 11 bases, with 14 bases separating them. Germline CDR1 LGHNA, CDR2 YSLEER. The CDR3, as DNA: TGCGCCAGCAGCCAAGTAATAGAGAGAATTTACACCTTC. It codes for CASSQVIERIYTF.

This clone appeared once. V usage is TRBV5-1 and J usage is TRBJ2-7, with D possibly TRBD2 on 6 matching bases. CDR3 length equals 12 residues. Germline values: CDR1 SGHRS, CDR2 YFSETQ. Trimming pared 4 bases from V and 7 bases from J, leaving 12 bases between. As DNA, the CDR3 is TGCGCCAGCAGCCCCGGAGGGTGGGAGCAGTACTTC. Its protein is CASSPGGWEQYF.

The chain has TRBV5-1 and TRBJ2-1; TRBD2 aligns across 11 bases. Germline CDR1 reads SGHRS; CDR2 reads YFSETQ. The CDR3 spans 17 residues. After removal of 4 bases from V and 3 bases from J, the junction contained 9 bases not matched to a gene. CDR3 nucleotide sequence: TGCGCCAGCAGCCCACTCGGGACTAGCGGTTACTACAATGAGCAGTTCTTC. This translates into CASSPLGTSGYYNEQFF.

The CDR3 protein is CASGLVSPDTQYF. The CDR3, as DNA: TGTGCCAGTGGACTAGTAAGTCCAGATACGCAGTATTTT. The chain joins TRBV6-1 to TRBJ2-3, with 7 bases matching TRBD2. The CDR3 extends over 13 amino acids. V trimming: 9 bases; J trimming: 4 bases; junction bases outside the gene matches: 7. Per germline, CDR1 MNHNS and CDR2 SASEGT.

The chain recombines TRBV5-1 with TRBJ1-3; D perhaps matches TRBD1 (5 bases). The germline V gene has CDR1 SGHRS and CDR2 YFSETQ. This CDR3 contains 15 residues. Trimming shortened V by 4 bases and J by 2 bases, and 13 bases separated the two germline ends. The CDR3 reads CASSRDSGTGNTIYF. In DNA form, the CDR3 reads TGCGCCAGCAGCCGCGACAGTGGTACTGGAAACACCATATATTTT.

J is TRBJ2-5 and V is TRBV27; TRBD2 agrees at 8 bases. This CDR3 contains 13 residues. V was pared by 2 bases and J by 8 bases, with 4 bases of the junction left unmatched. Germline V gene sequence: CDR1 MNHEY, CDR2 SMNVEV (reference sequence). In nucleotides, the CDR3 is TGTGCCAGCAGTTTAGAACGGGGGGGTACCCAGTACTTC. Residues: CASSLERGGTQYF.

This chain links TRBV4-3 with TRBJ2-3; tentatively, D is TRBD2 (6 bases). Germline assignment: CDR1 LGHNA and CDR2 YSLEER. CDR3 length: 17 amino acids. V was cut by 0 bases and J by 5 bases, with 18 bases left in between. CDR3 in amino acids: CASSQDPQILAKDTQYF. The DNA of the CDR3 is TGCGCCAGCAGCCAAGATCCGCAGATCCTAGCGAAAGATACGCAGTATTTT.